The rows below give T cell receptor beta chains drawn from one sample of a study of long-term antiretroviral therapy in people with HIV. Sequencing used immunoSEQ multiplex PCR; TCRdb keeps in-frame clones, though not all of them. Here the sample spans about 22,000 clones, more than 70% being singletons. Sequencing used unsorted PBMCs, obtained at the start of antiretroviral therapy. These receptors were taken from a man aged 45-60 years with HIV. CDR3s include the opening cysteine and the closing phenylalanine or tryptophan. The order of the fields is CDR3 protein, CDR3 DNA, V gene, clone size, D gene, J gene. D genes are given only for firm matches. Clone size is stated in some rows and not others, as once, few, many or a class when expanded.

CDR3 protein: CASSIVGQGSGNTIYF
CDR3 DNA: TGTGCCAGCAGCATAGTGGGACAGGGCTCTGGAAACACCATATATTTT
V gene: TRBV7-2
clone size: -
D gene: TRBD1
J gene: TRBJ1-3

CDR3 protein: CASRGGTATFYGYTF
CDR3 DNA: TGTGCCAGCAGGGGAGGGACAGCCACGTTCTATGGCTACACCTTC
V gene: TRBV28
clone size: -
D gene: TRBD1
J gene: TRBJ1-2

CDR3 protein: CASSQYSGGLPKNYGYTF
CDR3 DNA: TGCGCCAGCAGCCAATATAGCGGGGGCCTGCCGAAGAACTATGGCTACACCTTC
V gene: TRBV4-3
clone size: -
D gene: -
J gene: TRBJ1-2

CDR3 protein: CSVDSNYGYTF
CDR3 DNA: TGCAGTGTCGACAGTAACTATGGCTACACCTTC
V gene: TRBV20-1
clone size: -
D gene: -
J gene: TRBJ1-2

CDR3 protein: CASSSGTSGPRSSYNEQFF
CDR3 DNA: TGTGCCAGCAGCTCCGGGACTAGCGGACCGAGAAGCTCCTACAATGAGCAGTTCTTC
V gene: TRBV7-9
clone size: few
D gene: TRBD2
J gene: TRBJ2-1

CDR3 protein: CASSRETGAYGYTF
CDR3 DNA: TGTGCCAGCAGTCGAGAAACAGGGGCCTATGGCTACACCTTC
V gene: TRBV6-4
clone size: -
D gene: TRBD1
J gene: TRBJ1-2

CDR3 protein: CASSLVSNQPQHF
CDR3 DNA: TGTGCCAGCAGCTTAGTGAGCAATCAGCCCCAGCATTTT
V gene: TRBV7-2
clone size: -
D gene: -
J gene: TRBJ1-5

CDR3 protein: CAISASGGTEAFF
CDR3 DNA: TGTGCCATCAGTGCTTCAGGGGGAACTGAAGCTTTCTTT
V gene: TRBV10-3
clone size: -
D gene: TRBD1
J gene: TRBJ1-1

CDR3 protein: CASSLAIGGFGELFF
CDR3 DNA: TGTGCCAGCAGCTTGGCCATAGGGGGTTTCGGGGAGCTGTTTTTT
V gene: TRBV5-5
clone size: -
D gene: -
J gene: TRBJ2-2

CDR3 protein: CASSLVDQPQHF
CDR3 DNA: TGTGCCAGCAGCTTAGTAGATCAGCCCCAGCATTTT
V gene: TRBV7-2
clone size: -
D gene: -
J gene: TRBJ1-5

CDR3 protein: CASSDPSGRNQETQYF
CDR3 DNA: TGTGCCAGCAGTGATCCCAGCGGGAGGAACCAAGAGACCCAGTACTTC
V gene: TRBV2
clone size: -
D gene: TRBD2
J gene: TRBJ2-5

CDR3 protein: CASGKDSSIYGYTF
CDR3 DNA: TGTGCCAGCGGAAAGGACAGCAGCATCTATGGCTACACCTTC
V gene: TRBV6-6
clone size: -
D gene: -
J gene: TRBJ1-2

CDR3 protein: CASRGRGEDQPQHF
CDR3 DNA: TGTGCCAGCCGGGGAAGGGGGGAGGATCAGCCCCAGCATTTT
V gene: TRBV19
clone size: -
D gene: -
J gene: TRBJ1-5

CDR3 protein: CASSVTGNTIYF
CDR3 DNA: TGTGCCAGCAGCGTAACCGGAAACACCATATATTTT
V gene: TRBV9
clone size: -
D gene: -
J gene: TRBJ1-3

CDR3 protein: CASSVRAGSDQPQHF
CDR3 DNA: TGTGCCAGCAGCGTGAGGGCAGGGTCGGATCAGCCCCAGCATTTT
V gene: TRBV9
clone size: few
D gene: -
J gene: TRBJ1-5